The clone carrying this TCR beta chain was observed at least ten times. The authors amplified TCR beta CDR3 from genomic DNA using two-round multiplex PCR. TRBV and TRBJ genes each had their own specific primers in first-round PCR. TCRdb re-derived calls from the multiplex PCR reads in MiXCR, one entry per CDR3 protein. The sample comprises tens of thousands of distinct CDR3 sequences, around 43% of which are singletons, and around a third rests with the top ten. These data originate in a study of prognosis after radiotherapy for stage I lung cancer. CDR1 and CDR2 from the germline V gene are MNHEY and SMNVEV (reference sequence). The CDR3 spans 15 residues. Trimming cost V 8 bases and J 8 bases; bases outside gene matches: 15.

The starting material was PBMCs, obtained before or after stereotactic body radiation therapy (not recorded which). This chain connects TRBV27 to TRBJ2-1, with 7 bases that match TRBD2. This TCR derives from a donor over 45 with non-small cell lung cancer. The CDR3 sequence: CASSLGGRKLDEQFF. CDR3 coding DNA: TGTGCCAGCTCCTTGGGCGGGAGAAAATTAGATGAGCAGTTCTTC.